The 15 T cell receptor beta chains presented below share a single source sample, sequenced in a study of T cell repertoires in cytomegalovirus infection. The antigens of these receptors remain unknown. Via MiXCR, TCRdb re-called the reads, giving one row per CDR3 protein. The repertoire has roughly 340,000 distinct CDR3 sequences, about 27% of them found once; the top ten carry 20%. The specimen comprised cultured PBMCs, sampled from culture after CMV antigen stimulation. These receptor sequences come from a human donor in good health (CMV status not recorded). Some clones in this sample may be carry-over from other donors' samples.

The chain couples TRBV24-1 to TRBJ1-1; tentative D call: TRBD1 (6 bases). With 9 bases removed from V and 4 bases from J, the gap between germline ends came to 17 bases. The CDR3 has 14 residues. CDR1 and CDR2 from the germline V gene are KGHDR and SFDVKD. CDR3 sequence: CATCTGIRGTEAFF. CDR3 DNA: TGTGCCACCTGTACAGGGATTCGCGGCACTGAAGCTTTCTTT.

V and J are TRBV7-2 and TRBJ2-7; D possibly corresponds to TRBD1 (6 bases). In germline, CDR1 is SGHTA, CDR2 FQGNSA. The CDR3 sequence is 19 residues long. The germline V and J ends were trimmed by 4 bases and 2 bases, with 27 bases remaining between them. CDR3 sequence (DNA): TGTGCCAGCAGCTCCCGAATCAGGACAGCTAGGGGTCCCCCCTACGAGCAGTACTTC. It encodes CASSSRIRTARGPPYEQYF.

The J gene is TRBJ2-4, the V gene TRBV14, with D possibly called TRBD1 or TRBD2 (5 bases each). Germline CDR1 SGHDN, CDR2 FVKESK. This CDR3 has 14 amino acids. With 5 bases removed from V and 8 bases from J, the gap between germline ends came to 16 bases. Here the CDR3 reads CASSGEPDRDIQYF. The CDR3 coding sequence is TGTGCCAGCAGCGGGGAGCCCGACAGAGACATTCAGTACTTC.

A remark on this clonotype: This may arise from a read error, as a much more abundant clone is one base away. The chain carries TRBV5-6 and TRBJ1-2; no clear D. The V end lost 4 bases, the J end lost 3 bases, and 13 bases lay between the germline ends. This CDR3 is 14 amino acids long. Germline values: CDR1 SGHDT, CDR2 YYEEEE. The CDR3 sequence is CASSEELLDYGYTF. The CDR3 nucleotides read TGTGCCAGCAGCGAGGAACTGCTGGACTATGGCTACACCTTC.

The CDR3 reads CASSAHIQTEAFF. The DNA for the CDR3 is TGTGCCAGCAGTGCCCACATTCAGACTGAAGCTTTCTTT. The V call is TRBV12-3 or TRBV12-4, the J call TRBJ1-1; the D is unclear. The CDR3 has 13 amino acids. V lost 5 bases and J 5 bases, leaving 12 bases between the germline ends.

The rearrangement uses TRBV28 and TRBJ2-7, with 12 bases identical to TRBD2. This CDR3 has 19 residues. Germline V gene data show CDR1 as MDHEN and CDR2 as SYDVKM. Germline trimming cut 5 bases from V and 4 bases from J; bases unmatched to any gene: 18. This CDR3 is CASSEQGFRLAGESYEQYF. The CDR3 DNA reads as TGTGCCAGCAGTGAACAGGGTTTTAGACTAGCGGGGGAGTCTTACGAGCAGTACTTC.

This sequence joins TRBV6-6 and TRBJ1-4; D is unresolved. The CDR3 extends over 15 amino acids. Germline-derived CDR1 and CDR2 are MNHNY and SVGAGI (reference sequence). The V end lost 3 bases, the J end lost 0 bases, and 8 bases lay between the germline ends. The CDR3 is CASSYSLATNEKLFF. CDR3 sequence (DNA): TGTGCCAGCAGTTATTCGCTCGCAACTAATGAAAAACTGTTTTTT.

The chain couples TRBV19 to TRBJ2-7; 8 nucleotides align to TRBD1. The germline V gene encodes CDR1 LNHDA and CDR2 SQIVND (reference sequence). The CDR3 has 15 residues. J was trimmed by 1 base and V by 9 bases; bases with no gene match: 11. Here the CDR3 DNA reads TGTGCCAGCCAAGACAGGACAGGGATATCCTACGAGCAGTACTTC. As protein: CASQDRTGISYEQYF.

This clonotype was observed a few times. The chain uses TRBV28 and TRBJ1-2, with TRBD1 identical over 9 bases. CDR1 is MDHEN and CDR2 is SYDVKM in the germline V gene. Trimming removed 4 bases from V and 0 bases from J; junction bases left unmatched: 6. The CDR3 has 16 amino acids. The CDR3 bases are TGTGCCAGCAGTTCACCTAACAGGGGGCCTAACTATGGCTACACCTTC. Amino acid sequence: CASSSPNRGPNYGYTF.

The chain has TRBV12-3 or TRBV12-4 and TRBJ2-1, with D tentatively TRBD1 or TRBD2 (5 bases each). The CDR3 runs to 13 residues. Trimming removed 5 bases from V and 7 bases from J, with 12 bases in between. The CDR3 DNA follows: TGTGCCAGCAGTGTCCGGGGCGAGAATGAGCAGTTCTTC. Protein: CASSVRGENEQFF.

This clonotype was detected a few times. This chain links TRBV18 with TRBJ1-1; a possible D gene is TRBD1 (5 bases). The CDR3 runs to 12 residues. CDR1 is KGHSH, CDR2 LQKENI, per germline. The CDR3 nucleotides are TGTGCGGCAGGGCGCATGAACACTGAAGCTTTCTTT. Residues: CAAGRMNTEAFF.

This clonotype was recorded many times. The V gene is TRBV7-9, the J gene TRBJ1-1; D ambiguous. With 3 bases removed from V and 4 bases from J, the gap between germline ends came to 9 bases. This CDR3 is built from 13 residues. Germline V gene data show CDR1 as SEHNR and CDR2 as FQNEAQ (reference sequence). The CDR3 sequence: CASSLEGGTEAFF. The CDR3 region has the DNA TGTGCCAGCAGCTTGGAGGGCGGCACTGAAGCTTTCTTT.

This clonotype was picked up many times. V is TRBV7-8 and J is TRBJ2-3; 10 bases agree with TRBD2. There are 15 residues in the CDR3. Germline-derived CDR1 and CDR2 are SGHVS and FQNEAQ. The ends lost 4 bases at V and 3 bases at J; junction bases unmatched: 4. CDR3 nucleotide sequence: TGTGCCAGCAGCTCACAAGCGGGAGGGACAGATACGCAGTATTTT. Its translation: CASSSQAGGTDTQYF.

The chain uses TRBV28 and TRBJ1-5; 12 bases match TRBD1. The trim removed 6 bases at V and 5 bases at J, leaving 8 bases unmatched. There are 16 residues in the CDR3. CDR1 is MDHEN, CDR2 SYDVKM, per germline. CDR3 region: CASRRAGQGAHQPQHF. CDR3 bases: TGTGCCAGCAGGCGGGCGGGACAGGGGGCACATCAGCCCCAGCATTTT.

This chain uses TRBV7-9 with TRBJ2-7, with 9 bases aligning to TRBD1. The V and J ends lost 5 bases and 7 bases, in that order; junction bases with no gene match: 6. The CDR3 has 13 residues. The germline V gene encodes CDR1 SEHNR and CDR2 FQNEAQ (reference sequence). In DNA, the CDR3 is TGTGCCAGCAGCACGGACAGGGGAGGTGAGCAGTACTTC. Amino acid sequence: CASSTDRGGEQYF.